This TCR beta chain was profiled in a study of cytomegalovirus exposure and HLA in healthy donors (dated by TCRdb to between 2016 and 2019). The study in broad terms: According to an earlier analysis of several hundred of the donors, some 180 million T cells yielded roughly 100 million unique TCR beta sequences and roughly 280 Gb of sequence data. The aim of the study was to test whether cataloging public T cell receptors could identify signatures of past pathogen exposure. HLA typing covered class I and class II loci at four-digit resolution. In a later analysis, previously published TCR beta repertoires from fewer than 750 donors were re-analyzed and high-resolution HLA genotyping was added so that TCR occurrence patterns could be studied. Because of strong linkage in the cohort, roughly 5 DR-DQ haplotypes were treated as single units for association and clustering. The number of donors typed differed by locus, with 629-630 for A, B, C, DRB1 and DQB1, 522 for DQA1, about 610 for DPA1, and some 440 for DPB1. Using immunosequencing, the study profiled T cell repertoires from around 680 subjects and related those repertoires to cytomegalovirus serostatus. An earlier analysis of about 620 of the donors applied high-throughput TCR beta sequencing to assess whether each TCR beta V gene segment acted as functional or pseudogenic. Rather than using new phenotypic data, the later analysis identified candidate immune exposures from TCR beta sequences and from how often those sequences occurred across donors. Along with the roughly 670-subject first cohort, a separate validation cohort of some 130 different subjects was used. Donor age, sex, ethnicity and CMV serostatus were compiled together with the repertoire data. High-throughput TCR immunosequencing, statistical association of individual TCRs with disease status, and machine learning were combined to predict cytomegalovirus infection status. Among the roughly 410 genotyped donors, around 81% belonged to the genetic ancestry cluster associated with self-reported Caucasian donors. Among 300 to 450 genotyped donors of the cohort, an average of approximately 250,000 unique TCR beta nucleotide sequences were sequenced per donor, roughly a sixth of them non-productive. A later genetic analysis took genome-wide SNP genotypes for about 55% of the 666 donors and used that subset as a discovery cohort. Every repertoire in the discovery cohort had been generated on one and the same sequencing platform. Approximately 310 gigabases of sequencing data and 75 million to 85 million unique TCR sequences made up an early release that covered nearly 650 HLA-typed donors. What the research found in general, with its limitations: At a false discovery rate of 0.05, a later analysis linked around 15,000 TCR beta sequences to specific HLA alleles. The 87-base-pair reads could not distinguish some IMGT-functional V segments, including TRBV6-2 and TRBV6-3, so those segments were excluded. In a later analysis, HLA-associated TCR beta chains showed more clonal expansion and lower generation probabilities than non-associated chains that were equally common. A further reported finding was that TCR beta sequences accurately predicted the HLA-A and HLA-B alleles for most subjects in the first cohort. The presence/absence analyses assumed that sequencing depth was roughly uniform across donors, and that assumption may not be true. Only TCR beta chains were sequenced in this cohort, and the absence of alpha or paired-chain data limited detectable features. According to a later genetic analysis, donors in an Asian-associated ancestry cluster had fewer N-insertions in productive TCRs than the approximately 710-donor mean. For the cohort, immune exposure information was limited to CMV serostatus. Because counts were too low, 15 or so rarely observed V segments, including chromosome 9 orphons, were excluded from the earlier analysis of a few hundred of the donors. Linkage disequilibrium might explain the correlated functional status among segregating V segments, but an unknown experimental factor could not be excluded. In vitro tests confirmed that three of the cytomegalovirus-associated TCR beta chains recognize cytomegalovirus antigens. The study gave a list of 150 to 200 TCR beta chains associated with cytomegalovirus. In an earlier analysis of 587 of the donors, most TCR beta V segments appeared in productive rearrangements about 90% or about 30% of the time, broadly matching IMGT annotations. In a later genetic analysis, a missense DCLRE1C variant was associated with V-gene and J-gene trimming of TCR beta chains, and the association was replicated in an independent cohort. Most TCR sequences were observed very rarely across donors, whereas some public TCRs were present in many individuals. Because HLA typing was unavailable for some donors at each locus, only the typed subset was used in association tests. According to a later analysis, TCR association rates differed among HLA loci, with DRB1 alleles showing the most associated TCRs and HLA-C alleles showing the fewest. In a later analysis, several top co-occurrence clusters were reported to appear linked to parvovirus B19, influenza, CMV and Epstein-Barr virus. When HLA alleles, especially DR and DQ, strongly co-occurred, attributing TCR associations to individual alleles was difficult. According to a later analysis, most CMV-associated TCR beta chains appeared to be HLA-restricted, and the HLA associations seemed to be driven largely by CMV exposure. A group of highly shared sequence variants was considered likely to be a technical artifact of the sequencing pipeline. The classifier was reported to diagnose cytomegalovirus status with high specificity and sensitivity in both the original and validation cohorts. According to the authors, the approach could potentially be generalized to other disease states and immunological phenotypes.

The CDR3 measures 14 amino acids from cysteine to phenylalanine. Kept here is only the CDR3 DNA, which spans 42 bases and is read in frame from base 1. The junction carries 12 bases between V and J, which are trimmed by 2 bases and 6 bases respectively. The germline V gene sets CDR1 to MNHNS and CDR2 to SASEGT. In total, 630 or so healthy bone marrow donors made up the cohort. At the time of sampling, every cohort member was nominally healthy, though immune exposures that went unrecorded were likely present. The donor was CMV seronegative and was included in the group of approximately 350 seronegative cohort members. A peripheral blood sample was provided by each donor, and peripheral blood mononuclear cells were used for TCR beta sequencing. Genomic DNA extraction from the blood cell samples was performed with the Qiagen DNeasy Blood Extraction Kit. This clone has only one observation. Its antigen is not yet known. Nothing much larger sits one base from this clone, and base qualities are not available.

The library relied on the immunoSEQ multiplex PCR assay. A mixture of 60 forward primers for TCR Vbeta segments and 13 reverse primers for TCR Jbeta segments was used in the multiplex PCR. The CDR3 region of rearranged TCR beta genes was amplified from genomic DNA with a multiplex PCR assay. The Illumina HiSeq System was used to sequence the amplified TCR beta libraries as 87-base-pair reads. In the original analysis: A later analysis tallied around 87 million unique TCR beta chains across the approximately 670 repertoires, and approximately 12 million of those chains were shared by two or more donors. Raw reads were error-corrected and collapsed into unique sequences by a nearest-neighbor algorithm in which closely related sequences were merged to remove PCR and sequencing errors. CDR3 sequences were aligned to IMGT reference sequences to assign V, D and J gene segments. Each retained sequence needed at least a six-nucleotide match to both a V gene segment and a J gene segment. Rearrangements were called productive when the CDR3 lacked stop codons and stayed in frame with V and J; all others were non-productive. CDR3 was defined by IMGT convention, running from the second conserved V-encoded cysteine to the conserved J-encoded phenylalanine. In an earlier analysis of more than 550 of the donors, sequences lacking an unambiguous match to a single V gene segment were excluded. In an earlier analysis of 500 to 750 of the donors, V segments were called functional above 56.7% productive rearrangements and were called segregating when the between-donor standard deviation exceeded 5%. A statistical classification framework was built to diagnose cytomegalovirus status from the catalog of TCR beta chain sequences. A later analysis assigned V and J genes by comparing TCR nucleotide sequences with IMGT/GENE-DB human TR gene sequences. A later analysis assigned CDR3 sequences and most-parsimonious VDJ recombination scenarios with the TCRdist pipeline. In a later analysis, each TCR beta chain was defined by its CDR3 amino acid sequence together with its V-gene family, and reads without a unique V-gene family were excluded. As a way to deal with suspected cross-contamination and a sequencing artifact, a later analysis dropped roughly 600 nucleotide sequences that were highly shared and had low generation probability. In a later analysis, a clonal expansion index was calculated for each public chain from normalized within-repertoire ranks of inferred template counts. A later analysis computed generation probabilities with a VDJ recombination model fitted to out-of-frame rearrangements, and checked the results against IGoR. A later analysis scored TCR-TCR, TCR-HLA and TCR-CMV co-occurrence with hypergeometric tests, applying a repertoire-size bias correction to TCR pairs. False discovery rates were estimated in a later analysis by permuting HLA or CMV assignments 20 times. In a later analysis, co-occurring TCRs were grouped using DBSCAN, with TCRdist sequence similarity added in when clustering inside HLA-allele-positive subsets. Repertoires with fewer than 30,000 or more than 120,000 public chains were left out of co-occurrence clustering, as were four to six repertoires with anomalous nucleotide sharing. The table was pulled from immuneACCESS by TCRdb, which kept in-frame rearrangements only. Such tables lose some clones; where checked, under half of the loss comes from unresolved V genes, and the rest has no known cause. The D gene and trimming were derived from the DNA, and the V and J assignments and clone size from that table. The table for this sample lists about 140,000 clones; roughly 87% of them were counted only once. The ten largest clonotypes hold around 0.5% of the sample.

Material: PBMCs. The receptor chain draws on TRBV6-1 and TRBJ2-3; no D gene can be assigned with confidence. This TCR came from a woman aged 35 to 49 in good health and CMV-seronegative. Here the CDR3 is given as CASSESSGVDTQYF. The bases read TGTGCCAGCAGTGAATCGAGTGGTGTGGATACGCAGTATTTT.